A selection of T cell receptor beta chains follows, all from one sample in a study of Ad26.COV2.S vaccination and SARS-CoV-2 variants. TCRdb's table, derived via immunoSEQ multiplex PCR, lists solely in-frame clones and lacks some. The sample includes around 300,000 clones, about 89% of them seen just once. The sequencing used peripheral blood, collected in a trial of Ad26.COV2.S vaccine versus placebo. The receptors originated from a person between 18 and 60 years old who received the Ad26.COV2.S COVID-19 vaccine or a placebo. CDR3s include the opening cysteine and the closing phenylalanine or tryptophan. D genes are given only for firm matches.

len: 16; j_gene: TRBJ2-1; v_gene: TRBV3-1/TRBV3-2; d_gene: .; CDR3nt: TGTGCCAGCAGCCAAGGGACTGCAGGGGCGGGAGATGAGCAGTTCTTC; CDR3aa: CASSQGTAGAGDEQFF
len: 14; j_gene: TRBJ1-4; v_gene: TRBV10-3; d_gene: .; CDR3nt: TGTGCCATCAGTGACCAGGGATTGAGTGAAAAACTGTTTTTT; CDR3aa: CAISDQGLSEKLFF
len: 14; j_gene: TRBJ2-5; v_gene: TRBV5-1; d_gene: .; CDR3nt: TGCGCCAGCAGTTACGGGTCGGGCGGAGAGACCCAGTACTTC; CDR3aa: CASSYGSGGETQYF
len: 13; j_gene: TRBJ1-2; v_gene: TRBV29-1; d_gene: .; CDR3nt: TGCAGCGCCGCGGTTGGGGGTGGTCGGGGCTACACCTTC; CDR3aa: CSAAVGGGRGYTF
len: 13; j_gene: TRBJ1-2; v_gene: TRBV7-8; d_gene: TRBD1; CDR3nt: TGTGCCAGCAGCTTAAATGCAGGGGGCTTGTACACCTTC; CDR3aa: CASSLNAGGLYTF
len: 15; j_gene: TRBJ1-4; v_gene: TRBV7-9; d_gene: TRBD1; CDR3nt: TGTGCCAGCAGCCCCGAAACAGGGGGTTATGAAAAACTGTTTTTT; CDR3aa: CASSPETGGYEKLFF
len: 13; j_gene: TRBJ1-6; v_gene: TRBV7-9; d_gene: TRBD1; CDR3nt: TGTGCCAGCGGCGACAGGGACGGGTCACCCCTCCACTTT; CDR3aa: CASGDRDGSPLHF
len: 17; j_gene: TRBJ1-1; v_gene: TRBV11-2; d_gene: .; CDR3nt: TGTGCCAGCAGCCCCCGCCGAGCCGGGGGCCTTAACACTGAAGCTTTCTTT; CDR3aa: CASSPRRAGGLNTEAFF
len: 15; j_gene: TRBJ2-1; v_gene: TRBV7-9; d_gene: .; CDR3nt: TGTGCCAGCAGCCTTCGGACTACCTCCTACAATGAGCAGTTCTTC; CDR3aa: CASSLRTTSYNEQFF
len: 14; j_gene: TRBJ2-7; v_gene: TRBV5-8; d_gene: .; CDR3nt: TGTGCCAGCAGCCCTCGACAGGAATCCTACGAGCAGTACTTC; CDR3aa: CASSPRQESYEQYF
len: 11; j_gene: TRBJ2-2; v_gene: TRBV27; d_gene: .; CDR3nt: TGTGCCAGCAGCGCTTCCGGGGAGCTGTTTTTT; CDR3aa: CASSASGELFF
len: 14; j_gene: TRBJ2-7; v_gene: TRBV11-2; d_gene: TRBD1; CDR3nt: TGTGCCAGCAGCCACAGGGGGCGAACGTACGAGCAGTACTTC; CDR3aa: CASSHRGRTYEQYF